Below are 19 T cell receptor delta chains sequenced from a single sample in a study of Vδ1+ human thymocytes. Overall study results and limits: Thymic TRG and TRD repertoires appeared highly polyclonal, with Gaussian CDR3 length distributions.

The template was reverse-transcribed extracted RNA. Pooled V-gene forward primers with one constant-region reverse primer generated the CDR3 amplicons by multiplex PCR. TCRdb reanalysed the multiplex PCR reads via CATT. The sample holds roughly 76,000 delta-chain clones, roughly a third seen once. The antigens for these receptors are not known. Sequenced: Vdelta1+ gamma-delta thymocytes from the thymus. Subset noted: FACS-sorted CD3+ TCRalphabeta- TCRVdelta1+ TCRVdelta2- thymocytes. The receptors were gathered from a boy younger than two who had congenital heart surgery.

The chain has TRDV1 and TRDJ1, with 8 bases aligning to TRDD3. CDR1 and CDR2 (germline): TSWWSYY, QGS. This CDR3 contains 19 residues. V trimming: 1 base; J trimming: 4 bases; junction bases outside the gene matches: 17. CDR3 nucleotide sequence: TGTGCTCTTGGGGAACGAGTCCCCACTGGGGGTACACAAAACGATAAACTCATCTTT. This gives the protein CALGERVPTGGTQNDKLIF.

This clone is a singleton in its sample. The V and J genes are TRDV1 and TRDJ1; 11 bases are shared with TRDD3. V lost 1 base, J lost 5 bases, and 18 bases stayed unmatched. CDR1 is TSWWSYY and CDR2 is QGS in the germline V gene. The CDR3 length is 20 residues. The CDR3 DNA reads TGTGCTCTTGGGGAACGTTTCTTTGGCTGGGGGATACAAGCCACTGATAAACTCATCTTT. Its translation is CALGERFFGWGIQATDKLIF.

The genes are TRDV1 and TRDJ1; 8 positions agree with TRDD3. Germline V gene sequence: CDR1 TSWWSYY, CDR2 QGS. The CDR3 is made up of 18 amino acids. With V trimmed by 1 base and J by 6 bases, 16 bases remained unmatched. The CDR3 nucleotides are TGTGCTCTTGGGGAACCCCCCGCGAGGGGCTGGGGGAAACATAAACTCATCTTT. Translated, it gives CALGEPPARGWGKHKLIF.

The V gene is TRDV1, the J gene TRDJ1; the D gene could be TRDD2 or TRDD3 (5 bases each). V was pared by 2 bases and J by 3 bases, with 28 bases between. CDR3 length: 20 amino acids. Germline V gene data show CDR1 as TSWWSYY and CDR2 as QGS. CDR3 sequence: CALGEVPPGRRYLTPDKLIF. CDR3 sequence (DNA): TGTGCTCTTGGGGAAGTTCCTCCCGGGCGGCGATACTTGACGCCCGATAAACTCATCTTT.

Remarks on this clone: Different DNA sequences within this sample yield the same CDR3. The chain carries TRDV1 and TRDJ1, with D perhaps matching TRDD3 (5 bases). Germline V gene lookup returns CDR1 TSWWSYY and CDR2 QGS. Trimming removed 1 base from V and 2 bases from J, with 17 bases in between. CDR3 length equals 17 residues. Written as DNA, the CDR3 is TGTGCTCTTGGGGAACGCACCGCGTACTGGAAGACCGATAAACTCATCTTT. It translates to CALGERTAYWKTDKLIF.

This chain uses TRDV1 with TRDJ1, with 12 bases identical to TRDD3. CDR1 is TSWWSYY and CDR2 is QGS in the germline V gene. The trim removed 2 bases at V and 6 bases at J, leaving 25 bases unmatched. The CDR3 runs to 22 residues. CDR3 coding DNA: TGTGCTCTTGGGGAAAGTCGGACGAACTCCTCTGGGGGATACGCGCCCATTAATAAACTCATCTTT. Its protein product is CALGESRTNSSGGYAPINKLIF.

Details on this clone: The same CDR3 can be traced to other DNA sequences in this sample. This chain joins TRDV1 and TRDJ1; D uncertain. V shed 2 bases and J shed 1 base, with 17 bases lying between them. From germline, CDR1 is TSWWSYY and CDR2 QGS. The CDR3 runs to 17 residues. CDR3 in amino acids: CALGELERAGSTDKLIF. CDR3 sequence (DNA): TGTGCTCTTGGGGAATTAGAGCGAGCCGGGAGCACCGATAAACTCATCTTT.

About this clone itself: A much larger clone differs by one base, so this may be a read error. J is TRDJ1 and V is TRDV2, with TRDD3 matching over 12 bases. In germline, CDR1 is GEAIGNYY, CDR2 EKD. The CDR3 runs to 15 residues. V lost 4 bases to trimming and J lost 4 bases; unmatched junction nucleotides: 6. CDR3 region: CACETAGGYDDKLIF. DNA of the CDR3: TGTGCCTGTGAGACGGCTGGGGGATACGACGATAAACTCATCTTT.

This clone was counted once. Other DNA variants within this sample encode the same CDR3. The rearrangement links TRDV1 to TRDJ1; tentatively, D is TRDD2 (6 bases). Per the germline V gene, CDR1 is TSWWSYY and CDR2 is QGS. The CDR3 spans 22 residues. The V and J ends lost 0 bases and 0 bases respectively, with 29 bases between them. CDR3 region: CALGELVALRLPRPTYTDKLIF. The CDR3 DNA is TGTGCTCTTGGGGAACTAGTAGCCCTACGCCTTCCCAGGCCTACGTACACCGATAAACTCATCTTT.

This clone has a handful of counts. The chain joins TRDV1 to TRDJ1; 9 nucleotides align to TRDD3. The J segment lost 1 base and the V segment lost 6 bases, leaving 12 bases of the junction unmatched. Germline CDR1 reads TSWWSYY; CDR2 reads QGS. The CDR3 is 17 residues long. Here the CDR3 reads CALGIGWGITSTDKLIF. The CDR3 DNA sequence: TGTGCTCTTGGAATCGGCTGGGGGATCACCTCCACCGATAAACTCATCTTT.

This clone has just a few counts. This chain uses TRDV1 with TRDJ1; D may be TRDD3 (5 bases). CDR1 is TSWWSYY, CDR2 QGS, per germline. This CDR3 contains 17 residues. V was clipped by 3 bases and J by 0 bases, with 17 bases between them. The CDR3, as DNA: TGTGCTCTTGGGGATCGTCTATACGAATCGTACACCGATAAACTCATCTTT. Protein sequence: CALGDRLYESYTDKLIF.

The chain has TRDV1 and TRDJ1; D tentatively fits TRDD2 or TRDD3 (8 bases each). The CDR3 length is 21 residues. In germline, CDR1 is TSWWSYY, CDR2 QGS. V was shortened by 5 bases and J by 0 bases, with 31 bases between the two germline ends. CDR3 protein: CALGTTGLPTTWGKYTDKLIF. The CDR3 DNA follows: TGTGCTCTTGGGACAACGGGGCTTCCTACGACCTGGGGGAAGTACACCGATAAACTCATCTTT.

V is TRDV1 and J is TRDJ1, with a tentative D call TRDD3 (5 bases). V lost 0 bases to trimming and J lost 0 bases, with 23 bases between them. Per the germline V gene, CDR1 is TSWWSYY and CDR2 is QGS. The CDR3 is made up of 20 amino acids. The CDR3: CALGELVLRRRGPYTDKLIF. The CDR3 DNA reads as TGTGCTCTTGGGGAACTAGTACTACGTAGGAGGGGACCTTACACCGATAAACTCATCTTT.

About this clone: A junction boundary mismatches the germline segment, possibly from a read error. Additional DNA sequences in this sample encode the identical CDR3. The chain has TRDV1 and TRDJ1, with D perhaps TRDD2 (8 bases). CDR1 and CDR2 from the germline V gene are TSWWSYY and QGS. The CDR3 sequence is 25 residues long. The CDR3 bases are TGTGCTCTAGGGGAATGGGAACCTACTTCCTACCCCTGGTGGGGGAGGTCAATTAGCACCGATAAACTCATCTTT. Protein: CALGEWEPTSYPWWGRSISTDKLIF.

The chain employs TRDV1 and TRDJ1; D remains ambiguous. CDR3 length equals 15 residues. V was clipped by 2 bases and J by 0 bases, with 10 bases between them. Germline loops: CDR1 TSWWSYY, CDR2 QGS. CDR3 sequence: CALGETFGYTDKLIF. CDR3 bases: TGTGCTCTTGGGGAAACTTTCGGGTACACCGATAAACTCATCTTT.

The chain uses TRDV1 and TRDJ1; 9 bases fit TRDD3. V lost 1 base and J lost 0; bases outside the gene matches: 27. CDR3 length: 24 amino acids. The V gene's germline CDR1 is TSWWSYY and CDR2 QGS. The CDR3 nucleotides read TGTGCTCTTGGGGAACCGTTACAATTCCTAGTTGGGACTGGGGGAAGGGAGTACACCGATAAACTCATCTTT. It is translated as CALGEPLQFLVGTGGREYTDKLIF.

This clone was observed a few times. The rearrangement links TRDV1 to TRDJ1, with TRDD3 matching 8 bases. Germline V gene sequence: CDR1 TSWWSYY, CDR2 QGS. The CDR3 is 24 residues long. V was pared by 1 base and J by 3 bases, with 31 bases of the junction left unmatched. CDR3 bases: TGTGCTCTTGGGGAACCCACCTCGGGCCCTCTCTTAATGGTCTGGGGATACTGCGCCGATAAACTCATCTTT. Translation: CALGEPTSGPLLMVWGYCADKLIF.

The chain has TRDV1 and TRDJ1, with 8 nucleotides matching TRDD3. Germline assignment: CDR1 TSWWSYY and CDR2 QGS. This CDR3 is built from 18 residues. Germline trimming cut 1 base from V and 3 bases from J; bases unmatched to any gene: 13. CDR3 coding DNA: TGTGCTCTTGGGGAACACTTTACCTGGGGGAGGGACGCCGATAAACTCATCTTT. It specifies CALGEHFTWGRDADKLIF.

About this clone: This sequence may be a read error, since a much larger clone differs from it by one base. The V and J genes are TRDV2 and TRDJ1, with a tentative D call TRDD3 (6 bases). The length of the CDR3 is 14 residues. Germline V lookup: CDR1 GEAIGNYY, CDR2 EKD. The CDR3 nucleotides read TGTGCCTGTGCCACCCTCTGGGGACCCAGGGGGCTCATCTTT. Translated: CACATLWGPRGLIF.